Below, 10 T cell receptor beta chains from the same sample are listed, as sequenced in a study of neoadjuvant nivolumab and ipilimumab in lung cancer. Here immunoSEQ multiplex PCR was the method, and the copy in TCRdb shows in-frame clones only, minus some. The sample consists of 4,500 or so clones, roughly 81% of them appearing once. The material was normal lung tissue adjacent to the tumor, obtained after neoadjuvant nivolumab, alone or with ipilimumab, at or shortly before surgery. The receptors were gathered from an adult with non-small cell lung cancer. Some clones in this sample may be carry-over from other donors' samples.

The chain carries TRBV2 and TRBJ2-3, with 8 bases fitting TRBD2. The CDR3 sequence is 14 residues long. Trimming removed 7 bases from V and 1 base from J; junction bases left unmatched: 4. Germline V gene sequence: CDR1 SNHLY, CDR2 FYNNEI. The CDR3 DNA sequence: TGTGCCAGCACCCGGGGGGGGCGCACAGATACGCAGTATTTT. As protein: CASTRGGRTDTQYF.

CDR3 loop: CASSVTGYRNSPLHF. The CDR3 DNA reads as TGTGCCAGCAGTGTGACAGGGTACAGGAATTCACCCCTCCACTTT. The chain has TRBV2 and TRBJ1-6, with TRBD1 matching over 7 bases. Germline V gene sequence: CDR1 SNHLY, CDR2 FYNNEI. The CDR3 length is 15 residues. The V gene end was trimmed by 4 bases and the J gene end by 7 bases; junction bases not matched to a gene: 7.

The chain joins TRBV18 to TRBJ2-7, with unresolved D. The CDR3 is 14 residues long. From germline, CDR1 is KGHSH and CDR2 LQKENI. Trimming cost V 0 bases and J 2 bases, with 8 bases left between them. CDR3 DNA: TGTGCCAGCTCACCACCAGGCGGAACCTACGAGCAGTACTTC. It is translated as CASSPPGGTYEQYF.

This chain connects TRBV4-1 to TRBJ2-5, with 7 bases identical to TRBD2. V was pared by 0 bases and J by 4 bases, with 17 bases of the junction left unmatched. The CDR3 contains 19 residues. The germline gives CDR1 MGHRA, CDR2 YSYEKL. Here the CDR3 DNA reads TGCGCCAGCAGCCAAGATCATCAGCGTCGAGCGGGAAGGGGAGAGACCCAGTACTTC. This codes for CASSQDHQRRAGRGETQYF.

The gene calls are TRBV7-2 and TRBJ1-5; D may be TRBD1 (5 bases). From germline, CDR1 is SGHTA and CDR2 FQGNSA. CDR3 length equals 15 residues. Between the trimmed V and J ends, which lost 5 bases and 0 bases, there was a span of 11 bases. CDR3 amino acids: CASSPDSISNQPQHF. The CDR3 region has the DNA TGTGCCAGCAGCCCCGACAGTATTAGCAATCAGCCCCAGCATTTT.

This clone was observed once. The CDR3 region has the DNA TGTGCCAGCAGCTTATTGGGTCACAGGCCCACCTTC. Translated, it gives CASSLLGHRPTF. The gene calls are TRBV11-3 and TRBJ1-2; TRBD1 is a possible D gene (5 bases). Trimming left V 2 bases short and J 13 bases short, with 14 bases between. This CDR3 is 12 amino acids long. The germline gives CDR1 SGHNT, CDR2 YENEEA.

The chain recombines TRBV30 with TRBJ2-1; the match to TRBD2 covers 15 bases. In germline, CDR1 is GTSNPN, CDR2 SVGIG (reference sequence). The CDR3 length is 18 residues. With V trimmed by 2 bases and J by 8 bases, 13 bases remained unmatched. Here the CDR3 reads CAWSTGTSGRTLPDEQFF. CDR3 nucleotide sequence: TGTGCCTGGAGTACCGGGACTAGCGGGAGGACCCTCCCTGATGAGCAGTTCTTC.

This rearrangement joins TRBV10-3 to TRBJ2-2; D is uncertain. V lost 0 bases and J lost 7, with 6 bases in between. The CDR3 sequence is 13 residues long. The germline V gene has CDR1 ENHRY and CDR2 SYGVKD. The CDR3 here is CAISESTYGELFF. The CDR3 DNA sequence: TGTGCCATCAGTGAGTCGACCTACGGGGAGCTGTTTTTT.

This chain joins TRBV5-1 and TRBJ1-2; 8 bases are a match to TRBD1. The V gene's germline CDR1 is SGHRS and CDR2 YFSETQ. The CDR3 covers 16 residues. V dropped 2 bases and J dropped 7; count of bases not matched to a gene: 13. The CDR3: CASSLWDRSLEGGYTF. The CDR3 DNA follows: TGCGCCAGCAGCTTATGGGACAGGTCGTTGGAGGGTGGCTACACCTTC.

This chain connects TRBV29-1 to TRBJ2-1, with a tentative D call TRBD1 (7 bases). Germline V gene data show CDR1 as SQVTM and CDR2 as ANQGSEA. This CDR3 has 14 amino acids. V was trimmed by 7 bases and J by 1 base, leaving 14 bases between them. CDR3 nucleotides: TGCAGCGCCTCCAGGGGGGTGTCCTACAATGAGCAGTTCTTC. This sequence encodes CSASRGVSYNEQFF.